This T cell receptor beta chain is from a study of blood T cell repertoires in COVID-19. Study summary: Researchers got acute and convalescent COVID-19 samples from the United States, Italy and Spain.

The CDR3 contains 16 residues. Germline values: CDR1 LGHDT, CDR2 YNNKEL (reference sequence). J lost 5 bases, V lost 0 bases, and 4 bases had no gene match. A remark on this clone: Distinct nucleotide sequences in the sample also encode this CDR3.

Clinical history reported by participants formed the basis on which cohorts were assigned. Each recovered donor of Cohort 3 presented with two negative PCRs, clearance, or symptom resolution. In the authors' methods: Amplification from reference gene primers served as the basis for estimated nucleated cell counts. TCRdb's table, derived via immunoSEQ multiplex PCR, lists solely in-frame clones and lacks some. V and J calls and clone size are copied from that table; D and trimming were computed from the DNA. The sample holds approximately 440,000 clones, about 85% seen once. What was sequenced was PBMCs or T cells enriched from blood (not recorded which). This chain uses TRBV3-1 (or the pseudogene TRBV3-2) with TRBJ2-5, with TRBD2 identical over 12 bases. This receptor was taken from a woman between 18 and 30 years old who had recovered from COVID-19. The CDR3 loop is CASSQDLAGGLETQYF. The CDR3 nucleotides read TGTGCCAGCAGCCAAGATCTAGCGGGGGGGTTGGAGACCCAGTACTTC.